The present entry profiles one T cell receptor (beta chain) with its context. No cognate antigen has been identified for it. Per-base quality was not reported, and no clone a single base away is much larger than it. At one collaborating source in Seattle, patients were enrolled during active infection and were followed longitudinally through the course of disease. Each collaborating institution followed its own protocols to collect whole blood in K2EDTA tubes. Collaborator samples were shipped for TCRbeta analysis as frozen whole blood, isolated PBMCs, or DNA extracted from either sample type. The record originates from a study of blood T cell repertoires in COVID-19 (dated by TCRdb to the early 2020s). Broadly, across the study: Collaborator samples came from the United States, Italy and Spain and covered acute and convalescent phases of COVID-19. HLA class I and class II types, where available, came from metadata supplied by the sample provider rather than from assay-based typing. A de-identified subject ID, COVID-19 status, age in years and sex were almost always included in the sample metadata. Subjects who had been exposed to COVID-19, were actively infected with it, or had recovered from it provided the deeply sampled blood TCRbeta repertoires that made up the dataset. The samples were drawn from two sources: the first 160 participants of the ongoing ImmuneRACE study, and 1,200 or so subjects contributed by 6 global collaborators. The material from the prospective study consisted of cDNA or gDNA derived from T cells, B-cell-depleted T cells, or PBMCs. The repertoires were made available in a free public database intended to serve as a resource for research on the immune response to SARS-CoV-2.

TCRbeta CDR3 regions were amplified from genomic DNA by means of the immunoSEQ Assay, a bias-controlled multiplex PCR. On the authors' methods: The number of nucleated cells in each sample was estimated by amplification of reference gene primers within the assay. To quantify the absolute abundance of each unique TCRbeta CDR3 rearrangement, sequence reads were collapsed and filtered. For each sample, productive Simpson clonality was calculated by taking the square root of Simpson's diversity index across productive rearrangements. TCRdb re-hosts the immuneACCESS table, in-frame sequences only. Its copies lack some clones; in the studies checked, an unresolved V gene accounts for under half of them, and the cause for the rest is not known. That table is the source of V, J and clone size, and D and trimming were worked out from the DNA. In this sample the table shows approximately 150,000 clones, about 88% of which occur a single time. The top ten hold over 2% of the sample.

Results the study describes overall, beyond this receptor: The quantity of clinical and demographic metadata differed by source and by participant and was supplied without curation.

The clonotype was recovered from a human donor with COVID-19, enrolled during active disease. The donor label of this sample is uncertain. Sequencing input: peripheral blood.

The CDR3 region has the sequence CSVDLESGSTDTQYF. The sequenced DNA: TGCAGCGTTGATTTGGAGTCCGGTAGCACAGATACGCAGTATTTT. The rearranged chain carries TRBV29-1 and TRBJ2-3; a confident D gene designation cannot be given. Per the germline V gene, SQVTM is the CDR1 and ANQGSEA is the CDR2. Cut back by 3 bases and 0 bases, the V and J ends lie 13 bases apart. Measured from the cysteine to the phenylalanine, the CDR3 is 15 residues long. Of all the DNA, just the CDR3 is kept, 45 bases in frame from base 1.